These 2 T cell receptor beta chains were all obtained from the same sample, sequenced in a study of vaccination effects on CD4 cells after COVID-19. Their specific antigens are unknown. The data were produced by immunoSEQ multiplex PCR, yet TCRdb's version contains in-frame clones alone and is incomplete. The sample yields 55,000 to 65,000 clones, about four fifths seen once. Before sequencing, viral peptide pools were used by the ViraFEST assay to expand antigen-specific CD4+ T cells. Subsequent to a culture period of around eleven days, CD4+ T cells were isolated. The starting material was CD4+ T cells from PBMCs cultured with HCoV-229E spike peptides, obtained before COVID-19 vaccination. These receptors were collected from a human donor who received a COVID-19 vaccine.

V is TRBV21-1 and J is TRBJ1-1. TRBV21-1 is a known pseudogene. CDR3 length: 15 residues. The CDR3, as DNA: TGTGCCAGCAGCAAAGCGCGCACCCGTAGAGGTGAAGCTTTCTTT. This sequence encodes CASSKARTRRGEAFF.

The chain couples TRBV5-1 to TRBJ2-1, with D uncertain. This CDR3 is built from 15 residues. Germline V gene sequence: CDR1 SGHRS, CDR2 YFSETQ. Trimming removed 3 bases at V and 7 bases at J, with 17 bases between. In DNA form, the CDR3 reads TGCGCCAGCAGCTCCTTAAACCCGAAGGATAATGAGCAGTTCTTC. Encoded protein: CASSSLNPKDNEQFF.